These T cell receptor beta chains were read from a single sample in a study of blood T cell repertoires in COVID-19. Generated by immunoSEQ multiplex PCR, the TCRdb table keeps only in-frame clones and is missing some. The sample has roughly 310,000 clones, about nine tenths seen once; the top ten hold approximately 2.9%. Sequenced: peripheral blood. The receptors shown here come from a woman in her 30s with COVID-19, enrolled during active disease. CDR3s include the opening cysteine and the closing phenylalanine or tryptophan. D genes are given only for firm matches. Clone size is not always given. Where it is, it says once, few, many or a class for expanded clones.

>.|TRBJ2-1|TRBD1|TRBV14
TGTGCCAGCAGCCTTGACCAGGGGGCCCAGGTCAATGAGCAGTTCTTC
CASSLDQGAQVNEQFF
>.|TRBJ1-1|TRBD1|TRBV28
TGTGCCAGCAGTTTAGGGACAGTGAACACTGAAGCTTTCTTT
CASSLGTVNTEAFF
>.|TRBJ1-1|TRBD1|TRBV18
TGTGCCAGCTCACCAGAAAACAGGGGGCTGGTAGCTTTCTTT
CASSPENRGLVAFF
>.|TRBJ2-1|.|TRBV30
TGTGCCTGGAGTTTGAGGTATAGTGAGCAGTTCTTC
CAWSLRYSEQFF
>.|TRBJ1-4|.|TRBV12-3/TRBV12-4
TGTGCCAGCAGTCTCAGGGAAGAAAAACTGTTTTTT
CASSLREEKLFF
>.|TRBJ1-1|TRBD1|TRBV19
TGTGCCAGTAGTAAGACAGGGGGAGAGAACACTGAAGCTTTCTTT
CASSKTGGENTEAFF
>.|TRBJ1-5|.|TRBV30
TGTGCCTGGAGTACTACGAGGTTCCAGCCCCAGCATTTT
CAWSTTRFQPQHF
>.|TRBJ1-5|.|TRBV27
TGTGCCAGCAGTTTAAGCCTAAATCAGCCCCAGCATTTT
CASSLSLNQPQHF
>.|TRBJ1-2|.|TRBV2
TGTGCCAGCAGTAATATAAGACAGGCTAACTATGGCTACACCTTC
CASSNIRQANYGYTF
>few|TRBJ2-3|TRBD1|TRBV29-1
TGCAGCGTTGAACTCTCCGGGACAGGGACGCAGTATTTT
CSVELSGTGTQYF
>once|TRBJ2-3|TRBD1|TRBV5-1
TGCGCCAGCAGCTTGGTAGGCAGGGGGCCTACAGATACGCAGTATTTT
CASSLVGRGPTDTQYF
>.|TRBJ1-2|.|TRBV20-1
TGCGCCATGGGGGGGTCCTATGGCTACACCTTC
CAMGGSYGYTF
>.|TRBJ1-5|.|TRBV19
TGTGCCAGTAGTACTATGGGCAATCAGCCCCAGCATTTT
CASSTMGNQPQHF
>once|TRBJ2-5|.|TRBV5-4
TGTGCCAGCAGCTTTTTATTAGAGACCCAGTACTTC
CASSFLLETQYF
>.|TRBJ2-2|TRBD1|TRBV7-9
TGTGCCAGCAGCTTCCGGGACAGGGGACTATCGAACACCGGGGAGCTGTTTTTT
CASSFRDRGLSNTGELFF
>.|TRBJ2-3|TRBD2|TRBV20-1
TGCAGTGCTAGTTGGAAATTAGCGGGAGGTTCCGATACGCAGTATTTT
CSASWKLAGGSDTQYF
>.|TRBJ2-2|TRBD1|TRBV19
TGTGCCAGTAGACTCGGGACAGGGAACTCCGGGGAGCTGTTTTTT
CASRLGTGNSGELFF
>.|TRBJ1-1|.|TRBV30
TGTGCCTGGAGTCAAACATGGGACCGGGGGTTCAACACTGAAGCTTTCTTT
CAWSQTWDRGFNTEAFF
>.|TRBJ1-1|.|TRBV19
TGTGCCAGTAGTACCACAGGGCGCGGCACTGAAGCTTTCTTT
CASSTTGRGTEAFF
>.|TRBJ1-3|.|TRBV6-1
TGTGCCAGCAGTGTACAGGGCAAGTACTCTGGAAACACCATATATTTT
CASSVQGKYSGNTIYF
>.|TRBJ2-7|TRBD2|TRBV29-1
TGCAGCGTTGAGGGACATCCGACTAGCGGCTACGAGCAGTACTTC
CSVEGHPTSGYEQYF
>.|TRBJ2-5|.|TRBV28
TGTGCCAGCAGTTTAGAATGGGAGGGGGAGGAAGAGACCCAGTACTTC
CASSLEWEGEEETQYF
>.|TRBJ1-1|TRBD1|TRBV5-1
TGCGCCAGCAGCTCCGACAGGGAGACTGAAGCTTTCTTT
CASSSDRETEAFF
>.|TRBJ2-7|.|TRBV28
TGTGCCAGCAGTTTTCTGGAGGCCCTCTCCTACGAGCAGTACTTC
CASSFLEALSYEQYF